These 13 T cell receptor beta chains were all obtained from the same sample, sequenced in a study of blood T cell repertoires in COVID-19. TCRdb's copy holds only in-frame clones and misses some; the assay was immunoSEQ multiplex PCR. Here the sample spans just under 65,000 clones, around 80% being singletons. Sequenced sample: peripheral blood. The receptor set was obtained from a man between 60 and 70 years old with COVID-19, enrolled during active disease.

V is TRBV30 and J is TRBJ2-2, with D uncertain. The ends were cut back, 2 bases at V and 6 bases at J, with 7 bases in the middle. CDR3 length: 12 amino acids. Germline V gene lookup returns CDR1 GTSNPN and CDR2 SVGIG (reference sequence). CDR3 nucleotide sequence: TGTGCCTGGAGTTTCCAGGCCGGGGAGCTGTTTTTT. This gives the protein CAWSFQAGELFF.

J is TRBJ2-2 and V is TRBV3-1 (or the pseudogene TRBV3-2); maybe TRBD2 (5 bases). Per germline, CDR1 LGHDT and CDR2 YNNKEL (reference sequence). Trimming pared 1 base from V and 5 bases from J, leaving 14 bases between. This CDR3 spans 16 amino acids. The CDR3 is CASSQVGLRGTGELFF. DNA for the CDR3: TGTGCCAGCAGCCAAGTTGGACTCAGAGGGACCGGGGAGCTGTTTTTT.

The count of this clone is one. The CDR3 reads CASSLGGSDRVEDGYTF. The CDR3 nucleotides read TGTGCCAGCAGCTTGGGGGGATCGGACAGGGTAGAGGATGGCTACACCTTC. The chain is built from TRBV5-4 and TRBJ1-2, with 8 bases identical to TRBD1. Unmatched junction bases numbered 13, after V lost 0 bases and J lost 6 bases. The CDR3 has 17 amino acids. Germline CDR1 SGHNT, CDR2 YYREEE (reference sequence). The full variable domain, in which reference TRBV5-4 and TRBJ1-2 provide the parts outside the CDR3, is ETGVTQSPTHLIKTRGQQVTLRCSSQSGHNTVSWYQQALGQGPQFIFQYYREEENGRGNFPPRFSGLQFPNYSSELNVNALELDDSALYLCASSLGGSDRVEDGYTFGSGTRLTVV.

The chain uses TRBV28 and TRBJ2-7; tentatively, D is TRBD2 (5 bases). The CDR3 is 16 amino acids. Per the germline V gene, CDR1 is MDHEN and CDR2 is SYDVKM. Deletions cut 3 bases from V and 0 bases from J, with 15 bases between. The CDR3 loop is CASSLDGLPSSYEQYF. DNA for the CDR3: TGTGCCAGCAGTTTGGATGGACTGCCCAGCTCCTACGAGCAGTACTTC.

The table lists this clone with a few counts. This chain links TRBV10-3 with TRBJ1-2; the match to TRBD1 covers 10 bases. V shed 7 bases and J 7 bases; nucleotides not matched to a gene: 9. CDR1 and CDR2 from the germline V gene are ENHRY and SYGVKD. CDR3 length: 14 residues. The CDR3 nucleotides read TGTGCCATCAAATCCGGGACAGGGGACCCTGGCTACACCTTC. Protein sequence: CAIKSGTGDPGYTF.

The chain couples TRBV7-9 to TRBJ1-2, with a tentative D call TRBD1 (5 bases). Trimming shortened V by 5 bases and J by 4 bases, and 17 bases separated the two germline ends. The length of the CDR3 is 15 residues. Germline V gene data show CDR1 as SEHNR and CDR2 as FQNEAQ (reference sequence). CDR3 region: CASSPIPRVAYGYTF. The CDR3 region has the DNA TGTGCCAGCAGCCCCATCCCCAGGGTTGCCTATGGCTACACCTTC.

This chain uses TRBV6-1 with TRBJ1-5, with TRBD1 matching 9 bases. V trimming: 3 bases; J trimming: 2 bases; junction bases outside the gene matches: 2. The V gene's germline CDR1 is MNHNS and CDR2 SASEGT. The length of the CDR3 is 15 residues. The CDR3 sequence is CASSDRQGGNQPQHF. The CDR3 DNA follows: TGTGCCAGCAGTGATCGACAGGGGGGCAATCAGCCCCAGCATTTT.

The J gene is TRBJ1-3, the V gene TRBV2; D call uncertain. The CDR3 covers 14 residues. V lost 6 bases to trimming and J lost 2 bases, with 11 bases between them. Germline loops: CDR1 SNHLY, CDR2 FYNNEI. The chain's CDR3 is CASSARTTGNTIYF. In DNA form, the CDR3 reads TGTGCCAGCAGCGCACGTACAACTGGAAACACCATATATTTT.

CDR3 coding DNA: TGTGCCAGCAGCGGACCAGGGGTGAGAGGAAATTCACCCCTCCACTTT. This gives the protein CASSGPGVRGNSPLHF. The chain joins TRBV9 to TRBJ1-6; D possibly corresponds to TRBD1 (6 bases). CDR1 is SGDLS, CDR2 YYNGEE, per germline. This CDR3 region has 16 residues. Trimming shortened V by 3 bases and J by 7 bases, and 17 bases separated the two germline ends.

The gene calls are TRBV5-1 and TRBJ2-3, with 9 positions matching TRBD1. Germline trimming cut 1 base from V and 12 bases from J; bases unmatched to any gene: 9. Looked up from germline, CDR1 is SGHRS and CDR2 is YFSETQ. The CDR3 contains 14 residues. DNA for the CDR3: TGCGCCAGCAGCTTGAATTACTGGGACAGGGATCAGTATTTT. Translation: CASSLNYWDRDQYF.

The V call is TRBV21-1, the J call TRBJ1-2; TRBD1 is taken as the D call from the table, unchecked against the DNA. TRBV21-1 is deemed a pseudogene. The CDR3 contains 13 residues. DNA of the CDR3: TGTGCCAGCAGCAAAGGGGCAGGGGTTGGCTACACCTTC. It yields the protein CASSKGAGVGYTF.

V and J are TRBV19 and TRBJ2-3; 9 bases are shared with TRBD2. Germline CDR1 LNHDA, CDR2 SQIVND (reference sequence). This CDR3 comprises 16 residues. The V gene end was trimmed by 7 bases and the J gene end by 1 base; junction bases not matched to a gene: 9. This CDR3 is CASTLLIAGGTDTQYF. CDR3 coding DNA: TGTGCCAGTACCCTCCTGATAGCGGGGGGCACAGATACGCAGTATTTT.

The chain combines TRBV19 with TRBJ1-5; 9 bases agree with TRBD1. CDR3 length: 14 amino acids. J was trimmed by 5 bases and V by 4 bases; bases with no gene match: 3. In germline, CDR1 is LNHDA, CDR2 SQIVND (reference sequence). Written as DNA, the CDR3 is TGTGCCAGTAGTAGCCGGGACAGGGATCAGCCCCAGCATTTT. As protein: CASSSRDRDQPQHF.